This TCR beta chain stems from a study of cytomegalovirus exposure and HLA in healthy donors. Study details: Genetic ancestry analysis placed around 76% of the 398 donors that were genotyped in the Caucasian-associated cluster.

Points on this clone: Its antigen remains unknown.

Study findings and constraints: It was about 150 TCR beta chains that were listed as cytomegalovirus-associated. Reportedly, HLA-A and HLA-B alleles of most subjects were accurately predicted from TCR beta. Later on, an analysis tied some 17,000 TCR beta sequences to HLA alleles at 0.05 false discovery rate.

The CDR3 spans 15 residues. CDR1 and CDR2 (germline): SGHAT, FQNNGV. After removal of 6 bases from V and 7 bases from J, the junction contained 9 bases not matched to a gene. 60 Vbeta and 13 Jbeta primers were used in PCR. Sequencing was performed with immunoSEQ multiplex PCR; in TCRdb, only in-frame clones are kept and a portion is missing. In total, the table holds 50,000 to 70,000 clones. Sequencing was done on a sample of PBMCs. The TCR originated in a male donor in good health and CMV-seronegative. The rearrangement joins TRBV11-2 to TRBJ1-2, with TRBD1 matching 12 bases. As DNA, the CDR3 is TGTGCCAGCAGTTTGCTACCGGGACAGGGGGCTGGCTACACCTTC. This codes for CASSLLPGQGAGYTF.